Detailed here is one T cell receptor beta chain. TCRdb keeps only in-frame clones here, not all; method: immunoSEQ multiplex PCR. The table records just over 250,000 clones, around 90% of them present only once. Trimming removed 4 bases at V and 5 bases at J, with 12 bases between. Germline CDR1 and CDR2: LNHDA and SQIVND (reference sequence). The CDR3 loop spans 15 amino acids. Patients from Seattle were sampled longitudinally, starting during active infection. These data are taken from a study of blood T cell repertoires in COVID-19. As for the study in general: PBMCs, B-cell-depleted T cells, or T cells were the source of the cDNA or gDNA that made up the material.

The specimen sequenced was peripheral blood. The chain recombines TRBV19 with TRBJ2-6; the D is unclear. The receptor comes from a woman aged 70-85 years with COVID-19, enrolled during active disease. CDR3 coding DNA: TGTGCCAGTAGTACAGATCGGGTCTGGGCCAACGTCCTGACTTTC. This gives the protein CASSTDRVWANVLTF. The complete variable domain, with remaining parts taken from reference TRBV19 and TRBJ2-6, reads DGGITQSPKYLFRKEGQNVTLSCEQNLNHDAMYWYRQDPGQGLRLIYYSQIVNDFQKGDIAEGYSVSREKKESFPLTVTSAQKNPTAFYLCASSTDRVWANVLTFGAGSRLTVL.